A selection of T cell receptor beta chains follows, all from one sample in a study of T cells expressing NK-cell markers. TCRdb reprocessed the 5' RACE reads and reports one entry per CDR3 protein, with no DNA. The sample's table shows 400,000 or so distinct CDR3 sequences. Sequenced: blood T cells: a sorted CD56 or NKG2C T cell subset, CD4+ or CD8+ T cells, or bulk PBMC T cells (not recorded which). Source of these receptors: a woman aged 50 to 60 in good health. The CDR3 runs from the conserved cysteine through the conserved F or W. Each record gives: V gene, J gene, CDR3 protein.

TRBV5-6	TRBJ2-7	CASSTSGRAGYEQYF
TRBV29-1	TRBJ2-1	CSVEEVNSYNEQFF
TRBV27	TRBJ2-1	CASSLFASGRGEQFF
TRBV5-5	TRBJ2-4	CASSFLVGAKNIQYF
TRBV5-1	TRBJ2-1	CASSETGEYNEQFF
TRBV11-2	TRBJ2-3	CASSFSRESSTDTQYF
TRBV20-1	TRBJ2-1	CSAMTSGRAGEQFF
TRBV27	TRBJ2-3	CASSSGTLPLGDTQYF
TRBV12-3/TRBV12-4	TRBJ2-7	CASSLSLLLYEQYF
TRBV7-6	TRBJ2-5	CASSLTRYGRETQYF
TRBV20-1	TRBJ2-4	CSARKGKNIQYF
TRBV11-3	TRBJ1-2	CASSSGTGAGYGYTF
TRBV12-3/TRBV12-4	TRBJ2-1	CASSFPGTGQFF
TRBV11-2	TRBJ2-2	CASSSQGAGGELFF
TRBV5-1	TRBJ1-1	CASSSWEPGQVGNTEAFF
TRBV27	TRBJ2-2	CASSLPPGLVGTGELFF
TRBV30	TRBJ2-4	CAWSRRLTEAKNIQYF
TRBV7-2	TRBJ1-2	CASSLDNSIYGYTF
TRBV6-5	TRBJ2-1	CASTNPGRANEQFF
TRBV2	TRBJ2-5	CASREGAGGGETQYF
TRBV6-2/TRBV6-3	TRBJ2-2	CASNPGGLGTGELFF
TRBV9	TRBJ1-2	CASSARPEYGYTF
TRBV24-1	TRBJ2-5	CATSDPIAGFGETQYF
TRBV27	TRBJ2-3	CASSLYTGWDTQYF
TRBV30	TRBJ2-1	CAWSSGGSSYNEQFF
TRBV12-3/TRBV12-4	TRBJ1-5	CASSLAAPNQPQHF
TRBV5-1	TRBJ2-2	CASSSVVAVTGELFF
TRBV5-1	TRBJ2-7	CASRRDSTSYEQYF
TRBV6-6	TRBJ1-2	CASRVKGDGGYTF
TRBV12-5	TRBJ2-1	CASGLEAEQFF
TRBV7-2	TRBJ2-7	CASSHGGTGSYEQYF
TRBV7-9	TRBJ2-5	CASSFALAAQETQYF
TRBV20-1	TRBJ1-2	CSARRNRGGNNYGYTF
TRBV18	TRBJ2-3	CASSPLPKTTQYF
TRBV5-1	TRBJ1-1	CASSLGPGRWSEAFF
TRBV6-6	TRBJ2-6	CASSYSAKLASGANVLTF
TRBV3-1	TRBJ1-5	CASSQGRPGGIGPQHF
TRBV20-1	TRBJ2-3	CSARTLAGGPADTQYF
TRBV7-9	TRBJ2-1	CASSPSGWTGVNEQFF
TRBV5-1	TRBJ2-7	CASSPGQILYEQYF
TRBV2	TRBJ2-2	CASSRDLGTGELFF
TRBV7-9	TRBJ2-1	CASSFRPGDNEQFF
TRBV20-1	TRBJ1-1	CSARGLQGMNTEAFF
TRBV14	TRBJ2-5	CASSRVRFPRKLGSGSRETQYF
TRBV18	TRBJ1-2	CASSPGTGGDGYTF
TRBV7-8	TRBJ2-1	CASSLGPAVRNEQFF
TRBV12-3/TRBV12-4	TRBJ1-3	CASRPEAPSGNTIYF
TRBV7-8	TRBJ2-3	CASSEGTGFTDTQYF
TRBV13	TRBJ2-1	CASSLGRSGTRVNEQFF
TRBV18	TRBJ2-5	CASSFQGGETQYF
TRBV15	TRBJ1-2	CATSRELAGYGYTF
TRBV5-1	TRBJ2-5	CASSREPGRVETQYF
TRBV10-1	TRBJ2-3	CASSDVKGTQYF
TRBV3-1	TRBJ2-7	CASSQTSFYEQYF